These 11 T cell receptor beta chains were all obtained from the same sample, sequenced in a study of T cells in Graves' hyperthyroidism and ophthalmopathy. Amplified TCR beta CDR3 regions derived from RNA transcripts. Using the HTBI primer set, a first-round RT-PCR was run on the TCR CDR3. Each CDR3 protein is one row after TCRdb ran MiXCR on the multiplex PCR reads. The data show hundreds of thousands of distinct CDR3 sequences, around 19% seen once. The sample comprised blood. Receptors originate from a woman aged 45-65 years with Graves' hyperthyroidism that later progressed to Graves' ophthalmopathy.

This clonotype turned up a few times. J is TRBJ2-6 and V is TRBV29-1, with D possibly being TRBD2 (5 bases). The CDR3 loop spans 15 amino acids. Looked up from germline, CDR1 is SQVTM and CDR2 is ANQGSEA. The germline V and J ends were trimmed by 5 bases and 4 bases, with 15 bases remaining between them. The CDR3, as DNA: TGCAGCGTTCACGGGGAACTTGGCGGGGCCAACGTCCTGACTTTC. Protein sequence: CSVHGELGGANVLTF.

This clonotype occurred many times. This chain links TRBV2 with TRBJ1-1; D is possibly TRBD1 (6 bases). CDR1 and CDR2 (germline): SNHLY, FYNNEI. This CDR3 comprises 13 residues. V dropped 11 bases and J dropped 1 base, with 14 bases sitting between them. The DNA for the CDR3 is TGTGCCGGAACAGGGACCGAGAACACTGAAGCTTTCTTT. Protein sequence: CAGTGTENTEAFF.

As to this clonotype: It may be a read error: a sequence one base away is much more abundant. The genes are TRBV5-1 and TRBJ1-1; 8 bases match TRBD1. CDR1 is SGHRS and CDR2 is YFSETQ in the germline V gene. J lost 7 bases, V lost 4 bases, and 9 bases had no gene match. CDR3 length: 14 residues. This chain's CDR3 is CASSLDRAVIEAFF. The CDR3 DNA reads as TGCGCCAGCAGCCTGGACAGGGCGGTTATTGAAGCTTTCTTT.

The chain carries TRBV10-3 and TRBJ2-7; 11 bases align to TRBD1. From germline, CDR1 is ENHRY and CDR2 SYGVKD. The ends lost 3 bases at V and 4 bases at J; junction bases unmatched: 8. This CDR3 comprises 16 residues. The CDR3 DNA sequence: TGTGCCATCAGTGAAAGGACAGGGGGCGCGGCATACGAGCAGTACTTC. This encodes CAISERTGGAAYEQYF.

This clonotype was counted at least ten times. The chain uses TRBV5-1 and TRBJ1-1, with no clear D. CDR3 length: 13 residues. Looked up from germline, CDR1 is SGHRS and CDR2 is YFSETQ. The V end was cut by 3 bases, the J end by 7 bases, with 13 bases between. CDR3 DNA: TGCGCCAGCAGCTCCCAATCGGGTGTTGAAGCTTTCTTT. Its translation is CASSSQSGVEAFF. Variable domain in full (rest from reference TRBV5-1 and TRBJ1-1): KAGVTQTPRYLIKTRGQQVTLSCSPISGHRSVSWYQQTPGQGLQFLFEYFSETQRNKGNFPGRFSGRQFSNSRSEMNVSTLELGDSALYLCASSSQSGVEAFFGQGTRLTVV.

The rearrangement links TRBV28 to TRBJ2-7; D remains ambiguous. The V end was cut by 6 bases, the J end by 9 bases, with 15 bases between. This CDR3 has 12 amino acids. Germline V gives CDR1 MDHEN, CDR2 SYDVKM. The CDR3 spells CASSESYSVQYF. For the CDR3, the DNA is TGTGCCAGCAGCGAGAGCTATTCTGTGCAGTACTTC.

This clonotype showed up many times. This CDR3 reads CSVRGLAGGEETQYF. The CDR3 DNA reads as TGCAGTGTTCGGGGACTAGCGGGGGGGGAGGAGACCCAGTACTTC. The chain links TRBV20-1 to TRBJ2-5; 16 bases are shared with TRBD2. Germline lookup yields CDR1 DFQATT and CDR2 SNEGSKA (reference sequence). The CDR3 consists of 15 residues. The V segment lost 7 bases and the J segment 5 bases; nucleotides outside the gene matches: 7.

The chain couples TRBV7-8 to TRBJ2-7, with TRBD1 matching 9 bases. After removal of 3 bases from V and 7 bases from J, the junction contained 19 bases not matched to a gene. Germline CDR1 and CDR2: SGHVS and FQNEAQ. The CDR3 loop spans 18 amino acids. The CDR3 is CASSFDPSGQGPLGEQYF. CDR3 in DNA: TGTGCCAGCAGCTTCGACCCTTCCGGACAGGGGCCCCTCGGAGAGCAGTACTTC.

In this sample, this clonotype turned up a few times. The V call is TRBV11-2, the J call TRBJ2-5; TRBD1 matches at 9 bases. Trimming took 5 bases from V and 2 from J; bases not matched to a gene: 6. This CDR3 spans 15 amino acids. Germline V CDR1 and CDR2: SGHAT, FQNNGV. The CDR3 region is CASSRLDRGQETQYF. CDR3 in DNA: TGTGCCAGCAGCCGGTTAGACAGGGGGCAAGAGACCCAGTACTTC.

In its sample, this clonotype was seen many times. This chain uses TRBV11-2 with TRBJ2-7; the D is unclear. Germline lookup yields CDR1 SGHAT and CDR2 FQNNGV. V lost 0 bases, J lost 2 bases, and 5 bases lay in between. This CDR3 is 13 amino acids long. The CDR3 here is CASSLDSAYEQYF. CDR3 in DNA: TGTGCCAGCAGCTTAGATTCGGCCTACGAGCAGTACTTC.

Regarding this clonotype: This may arise from a read error, as a much more abundant clone is one base away. The CDR3 coding sequence is TGCGCCAGCAGAGGGGGGGCTGAAGCTTTCTTT. Protein product: CASRGGAEAFF. The chain employs TRBV5-1 and TRBJ1-1; D is possibly TRBD1 (6 bases). This CDR3 comprises 11 residues. V dropped 5 bases and J dropped 6 bases, with 8 bases sitting between them. Germline lookup yields CDR1 SGHRS and CDR2 YFSETQ.